The 24 T cell receptor beta chains presented below share a single source sample, sequenced in a study of cytomegalovirus exposure and HLA in healthy donors. Assay: immunoSEQ multiplex PCR; the TCRdb copy retains only in-frame clones and omits some. This table holds fewer than 75,000 clones, approximately 95% found once. Specimen: PBMCs. The receptors were gathered from a man between 18 and 35 years old in good health and CMV-seronegative.

The J gene is TRBJ1-1, the V gene TRBV19; the D is unclear. V was trimmed by 3 bases and J by 0 bases, leaving 5 bases between them. This CDR3 is built from 13 residues. CDR1 is LNHDA and CDR2 is SQIVND in the germline V gene (reference sequence). The CDR3 nucleotides read TGTGCCAGTAGTATCTCTATGAACACTGAAGCTTTCTTT. Amino acid sequence: CASSISMNTEAFF. Full variable domain (missing parts from reference TRBV19 and TRBJ1-1): DGGITQSPKYLFRKEGQNVTLSCEQNLNHDAMYWYRQDPGQGLRLIYYSQIVNDFQKGDIAEGYSVSREKKESFPLTVTSAQKNPTAFYLCASSISMNTEAFFGQGTRLTVV.

This chain uses TRBV29-1 with TRBJ1-1; the match to TRBD1 covers 9 bases. Losses at the gene ends were 6 bases for V and 2 bases for J; bases not matched to a gene: 4. The V gene's germline CDR1 is SQVTM and CDR2 ANQGSEA. The CDR3 runs 13 residues. CDR3 coding DNA: TGCAGCGTGGGGGACAGGGTAAACACTGAAGCTTTCTTT. Translating gives CSVGDRVNTEAFF. Complete variable domain (other parts from reference TRBV29-1 and TRBJ1-1): SAVISQKPSRDICQRGTSLTIQCQVDSQVTMMFWYRQQPGQSLTLIATANQGSEATYESGFVIDKFPISRPNLTFSTLTVSNMSPEDSSIYLCSVGDRVNTEAFFGQGTRLTVV.

The chain couples TRBV4-1 to TRBJ1-4; TRBD1 matches at 9 bases. The CDR3 totals 14 residues. Germline CDR1 MGHRA, CDR2 YSYEKL. After removal of 5 bases from V and 8 bases from J, the junction contained 6 bases not matched to a gene. The CDR3 bases are TGCGCCAGCAGCTCAACAGGGGGCAGGGAAAAACTGTTTTTT. Its protein product is CASSSTGGREKLFF.

The chain is built from TRBV7-9 and TRBJ2-1; 7 bases line up with TRBD1. The CDR3 has 13 amino acids. V lost 1 base and J lost 9; bases outside the gene matches: 3. Germline V lookup: CDR1 SEHNR, CDR2 FQNEAQ (reference sequence). The CDR3 protein is CASSLGGGGEQFF. The CDR3 DNA sequence: TGTGCCAGCAGCTTAGGAGGGGGCGGTGAGCAGTTCTTC.

The chain joins TRBV7-6 to TRBJ2-7; 8 bases line up with TRBD2. With 1 base clipped from V and 2 bases from J, the junction kept 13 bases outside the gene matches. CDR1 is SGHVS and CDR2 is FNYEAQ in the germline V gene. The CDR3 is 18 residues long. The CDR3: CASSLGISSGGPPYEQYF. The CDR3 bases are TGTGCCAGCAGCTTAGGTATAAGCAGCGGGGGACCACCCTACGAGCAGTACTTC.

The V and J genes are TRBV7-2 and TRBJ1-4; D possibly corresponds to TRBD1 (6 bases). The germline CDR1 and CDR2 sequences are SGHTA and FQGNSA. V was trimmed by 3 bases and J by 8 bases, leaving 16 bases between them. The CDR3 has 15 amino acids. CDR3 residues: CASSLQTGEREKLFF. CDR3 nucleotide sequence: TGTGCCAGCAGCTTGCAGACAGGCGAGAGGGAAAAACTGTTTTTT.

This clone was found a few times. The V and J genes are TRBV28 and TRBJ2-4, with D possibly TRBD1 on 6 matching bases. Trimming cost V 7 bases and J 4 bases, with 14 bases left between them. This CDR3 has 14 residues. Germline lookup yields CDR1 MDHEN and CDR2 SYDVKM. In DNA, the CDR3 is TGTGCCAGCATTACGGCTGGACAGAAAAACATTCAGTACTTC. It is translated as CASITAGQKNIQYF.

The chain combines TRBV6-5 with TRBJ1-1; TRBD1 matches 7 bases. J lost 6 bases, V lost 7 bases, and 5 bases had no gene match. CDR3 length: 12 amino acids. Germline assignment: CDR1 MNHEY and CDR2 SVGAGI. CDR3 region: CASNRGGAEAFF. The DNA of the CDR3 is TGTGCCAGCAACAGGGGAGGCGCTGAAGCTTTCTTT.

The chain couples TRBV5-1 to TRBJ2-7, with 10 nucleotides matching TRBD1. The germline gives CDR1 SGHRS, CDR2 YFSETQ. The CDR3 runs to 15 residues. With 3 bases clipped from V and 4 bases from J, the junction kept 7 bases outside the gene matches. The CDR3 DNA is TGCGCCAGCAGCTCCTACGGGACAGGGGAGTACGAGCAGTACTTC. The encoded protein is CASSSYGTGEYEQYF. Full variable domain (remainder filled in from reference TRBV5-1 and TRBJ2-7): KAGVTQTPRYLIKTRGQQVTLSCSPISGHRSVSWYQQTPGQGLQFLFEYFSETQRNKGNFPGRFSGRQFSNSRSEMNVSTLELGDSALYLCASSSYGTGEYEQYFGPGTRLTVT.

The chain employs TRBV25-1 and TRBJ1-2; D is undetermined. The CDR3 covers 11 residues. Germline-derived CDR1 and CDR2 are MGHDK and SYGVNS. Trimming removed 10 bases from V and 8 bases from J, with 14 bases in between. CDR3 DNA: TGTGCCACTCGAAGCGGTCTAGGCTACACCTTC. Its protein is CATRSGLGYTF.

The V and J genes are TRBV6-5 and TRBJ1-2, with 7 bases aligning to TRBD1. The CDR3 runs 16 residues. Germline CDR1 reads MNHEY; CDR2 reads SVGAGI. After removal of 0 bases from V and 7 bases from J, the junction contained 11 bases not matched to a gene. Written as DNA, the CDR3 is TGTGCCAGCAGTTACTCGGTAGTATTAGGGGGCAGTGGCTACACCTTC. Encoded protein: CASSYSVVLGGSGYTF.

The CDR3 reads CASSFLTLSHKPGSNTEAFF. CDR3 bases: TGTGCCAGCAGTTTCCTGACACTATCCCACAAACCGGGATCGAACACTGAAGCTTTCTTT. The chain uses TRBV28 and TRBJ1-1, with D hard to call. V lost 3 bases, J lost 1 base, and 27 bases lay in between. The CDR3 length is 20 residues. Germline CDR1 MDHEN, CDR2 SYDVKM.

V gene TRBV11-2 combines with J gene TRBJ2-7; TRBD2 agrees at 8 bases. The CDR3 totals 14 residues. With 0 bases clipped from V and 3 bases from J, the junction kept 1 base outside the gene matches. Germline V CDR1 and CDR2: SGHAT, FQNNGV. DNA for the CDR3: TGTGCCAGCAGCTTAGAGGCGGGGGGCTACGAGCAGTACTTC. This gives the protein CASSLEAGGYEQYF.

This rearrangement joins TRBV4-3 to TRBJ1-1; TRBD1 is a possible D gene (5 bases). The germline CDR1 and CDR2 sequences are LGHNA and YSLEER. With 0 bases removed from V and 5 bases from J, the gap between germline ends came to 7 bases. The CDR3 is 13 amino acids. Here the CDR3 reads CASSQDGGTEAFF. The CDR3 DNA sequence: TGCGCCAGCAGCCAAGATGGGGGGACTGAAGCTTTCTTT.

The V gene is TRBV6-1, the J gene TRBJ2-5; D is possibly TRBD1 (6 bases). The germline gives CDR1 MNHNS, CDR2 SASEGT. The CDR3 has 15 amino acids. V was trimmed by 2 bases and J by 5 bases, leaving 15 bases between them. The CDR3 bases are TGTGCCAGCAGTGAATCGTGGGGGCACTCGGAGACCCAGTACTTC. This sequence encodes CASSESWGHSETQYF.

The CDR3 DNA sequence: TGCGCCAGCAGCCCCTACAAGGGACTAGCGGGGGGGCAGTTAGACAATGAGCAGTTCTTC. It specifies CASSPYKGLAGGQLDNEQFF. V is TRBV5-1 and J is TRBJ2-1; 16 bases map to TRBD2. The germline V gene encodes CDR1 SGHRS and CDR2 YFSETQ. CDR3 length equals 20 residues. V was pared by 4 bases and J by 5 bases, with 15 bases of the junction left unmatched.

The chain is built from TRBV19 and TRBJ2-1; the match to TRBD2 covers 15 bases. J gave up 6 bases and V 7 bases, and 7 bases lay outside the gene matches. Germline CDR1 reads LNHDA; CDR2 reads SQIVND (reference sequence). The CDR3 consists of 16 residues. The CDR3: CASNYGLAGGGNEQFF. The CDR3 nucleotides are TGTGCCAGTAATTACGGACTAGCGGGGGGGGGCAATGAGCAGTTCTTC.

The J gene is TRBJ2-5, the V gene TRBV7-9, with D possibly being TRBD2 (6 bases). V was shortened by 1 base and J by 5 bases, with 17 bases between the two germline ends. Per the germline V gene, CDR1 is SEHNR and CDR2 is FQNEAQ (reference sequence). The CDR3 covers 16 residues. In DNA, the CDR3 is TGTGCCAGCAGCTTAGGCCCGGGGGTCCGGGGTGAGACCCAGTACTTC. It specifies CASSLGPGVRGETQYF. Based on the CDR3 plus reference TRBV7-9 and TRBJ2-5, the full variable domain is DTGVSQNPRHKITKRGQNVTFRCDPISEHNRLYWYRQTLGQGPEFLTYFQNEAQLEKSRLLSDRFSAERPKGSFSTLEIQRTEQGDSAMYLCASSLGPGVRGETQYFGPGTRLLVL.

The genes are TRBV27 and TRBJ2-7; 7 bases fit TRBD2. V lost 6 bases to trimming and J lost 5 bases; unmatched junction nucleotides: 19. The CDR3 is made up of 17 amino acids. Germline V gives CDR1 MNHEY, CDR2 SMNVEV (reference sequence). Here the CDR3 reads CASREEGGAGSVHEQYF. CDR3 nucleotide sequence: TGTGCCAGCAGGGAAGAGGGAGGGGCAGGTTCAGTCCACGAGCAGTACTTC.

The chain is built from TRBV9 and TRBJ2-3, with 7 bases identical to TRBD2. Losses at the gene ends were 4 bases for V and 0 bases for J; bases not matched to a gene: 5. CDR1 and CDR2 from the germline V gene are SGDLS and YYNGEE. The CDR3 is made up of 15 amino acids. For the CDR3, the DNA is TGTGCCAGCAGCCCTCAGCGGGGAAGCACAGATACGCAGTATTTT. Its protein product is CASSPQRGSTDTQYF.

This clone is a singleton in its sample. The V call is TRBV15, the J call TRBJ1-1; D is unresolved. Germline V gives CDR1 LNHNV, CDR2 YYDKDF (reference sequence). V lost 0 bases to trimming and J lost 4 bases, with 6 bases between them. The CDR3 has 13 residues. The CDR3 DNA sequence: TGTGCCACCAGCAGAGATACCGGCACTGAAGCTTTCTTT. This codes for CATSRDTGTEAFF.

V gene TRBV7-3 combines with J gene TRBJ2-3, with 8 bases lining up with TRBD2. CDR1 SGHTA and CDR2 FQGTGA come from the germline V gene. With V trimmed by 2 bases and J by 2 bases, 3 bases remained unmatched. The CDR3 covers 15 residues. The CDR3 sequence is CASSLAGGTTDTQYF. CDR3 nucleotide sequence: TGTGCCAGCAGCTTAGCGGGGGGAACCACAGATACGCAGTATTTT. Based on the CDR3 plus reference TRBV7-3 and TRBJ2-3, the full variable domain is GAGVSQTPSNKVTEKGKYVELRCDPISGHTALYWYRQSLGQGPEFLIYFQGTGAADDSGLPNDRFFAVRPEGSVSTLKIQRTERGDSAVYLCASSLAGGTTDTQYFGPGTRLTVL.

The chain recombines TRBV27 with TRBJ2-7; a weak D match, TRBD1 (6 bases). The CDR3 is 11 amino acids. The germline V and J ends were trimmed by 9 bases and 4 bases, with 10 bases remaining between them. Germline values: CDR1 MNHEY, CDR2 SMNVEV (reference sequence). CDR3 in amino acids: CARSQGYEQYF. In DNA form, the CDR3 reads TGTGCCAGGAGCCAGGGGTACGAGCAGTACTTC.

The rearrangement uses TRBV27 and TRBJ2-1; 9 nucleotides match TRBD1. Trimming cost V 6 bases and J 2 bases; bases outside gene matches: 11. Per germline, CDR1 MNHEY and CDR2 SMNVEV (reference sequence). The CDR3 loop spans 17 amino acids. CDR3 nucleotide sequence: TGTGCCAGCAGCCCTCTCTTCGGGACAGGGACCTACAATGAGCAGTTCTTC. Encoded protein: CASSPLFGTGTYNEQFF.